A selection of T cell receptor beta chains follows, all from one sample in a study of blood T cell repertoires in COVID-19. Data came from immunoSEQ multiplex PCR; TCRdb stores just in-frame clones and leaves some out. The data contain 100,000 to 150,000 clones, roughly four fifths of them singletons. The sequenced sample consisted of peripheral blood. The source of these receptors is a man aged 30 to 45 with COVID-19, enrolled during active disease. Each CDR3 is given with its conserved first and last residue. A D gene is named only where the DNA matches it firmly. Only some rows state a clone size, as once, few, many or a class for expanded clones.

>TRBJ2-7|.|TRBV5-8|.
CATRDIFDYEQYF
TGTGCCACTAGGGACATTTTTGATTACGAGCAGTACTTC
>TRBJ1-1|.|TRBV11-2|TRBD1
CASSSRQGWVSTEAFF
TGTGCCAGCAGCTCTAGACAGGGTTGGGTGAGCACTGAAGCTTTCTTT
>TRBJ2-7|.|TRBV18|TRBD1
CASSPTGGGYEQYF
TGTGCCAGCTCGCCTACAGGGGGCGGGTACGAGCAGTACTTC
>TRBJ2-5|.|TRBV7-6|TRBD1
CASSLANRGQETQYF
TGTGCCAGCAGCTTAGCGAACAGGGGTCAAGAGACCCAGTACTTC
>TRBJ2-7|.|TRBV6-5|TRBD1
CASSYASGQGAREQYF
TGTGCCAGCAGTTACGCATCGGGACAGGGGGCGCGGGAGCAGTACTTC
>TRBJ2-1|.|TRBV6-1|.
CASSEYQGPGYNEQFF
TGTGCCAGCAGTGAATATCAGGGGCCAGGTTACAATGAGCAGTTCTTC
>TRBJ1-1|.|TRBV18|.
CASSPPSMNTEAFF
TGTGCCAGCTCACCACCTAGTATGAACACTGAAGCTTTCTTT
>TRBJ2-7|.|TRBV11-3|TRBD2
CASSAGRTSGAYEQYF
TGTGCCAGCAGCGCTGGCAGGACTAGCGGAGCGTACGAGCAGTACTTC
>TRBJ2-1|.|TRBV7-8|TRBD2
CASSLAGLVSEQFF
TGTGCCAGCAGCTTGGCGGGACTAGTCTCTGAGCAGTTCTTC
>TRBJ2-3|.|TRBV28|TRBD2
CASSLAGGHTDTQYF
TGTGCCAGCAGTTTAGCGGGGGGACACACAGATACGCAGTATTTT
>TRBJ2-5|.|TRBV14|.
CASSLQRASGETQYF
TGTGCCAGCAGCCTTCAGCGGGCCTCCGGGGAGACCCAGTACTTC
>TRBJ2-7|.|TRBV7-9|.
CASSPKDSYEQYF
TGTGCCAGCAGCCCCAAGGACAGCTACGAGCAGTACTTC
>TRBJ1-4|.|TRBV2|.
CASRWQGNEKLFF
TGTGCCAGCCGTTGGCAGGGCAATGAAAAACTGTTTTTT
>TRBJ1-2|.|TRBV5-6|.
CASSTIAGVGGYTF
TGTGCCAGCAGCACCATTGCGGGCGTTGGTGGCTACACCTTC
>TRBJ1-2|.|TRBV19|TRBD1
CASYRAGTGLPYGYTF
TGTGCCAGTTACCGCGCCGGGACAGGCCTACCCTATGGCTACACCTTC
>TRBJ2-2|.|TRBV11-2|.
CASSLGFRRRNTGELFF
TGTGCCAGCAGCTTAGGCTTTCGCAGGCGGAACACCGGGGAGCTGTTTTTT
>TRBJ2-1|few|TRBV2|TRBD2
CASRVGLASYNEQFF
TGTGCCAGCAGAGTGGGACTAGCCAGTTACAATGAGCAGTTCTTC
>TRBJ2-2|.|TRBV5-1|.
CASSLEQWEAGELFF
TGCGCCAGCAGCTTGGAGCAATGGGAGGCCGGGGAGCTGTTTTTT
>TRBJ2-3|.|TRBV4-3|TRBD2
CASSHPGLAGGGDTQYF
TGCGCCAGCAGCCACCCGGGACTAGCGGGGGGGGGAGATACGCAGTATTTT
>TRBJ1-3|.|TRBV7-2|.
CASSFLGVGRNSGNTIYF
TGTGCCAGCAGCTTCCTAGGGGTCGGGAGGAACTCTGGAAACACCATATATTTT
>TRBJ1-1|.|TRBV19|.
CASSIRDTYTEAFF
TGTGCCAGTAGTATCCGGGACACCTACACTGAAGCTTTCTTT
>TRBJ2-1|.|TRBV6-4|TRBD1
CASSDQGQGPHEQFF
TGTGCCAGCAGTGACCAGGGACAGGGGCCCCATGAGCAGTTCTTC
>TRBJ1-1|many|TRBV11-1|.
CASSRQTTEAFF
TGTGCCAGCAGCCGACAGACCACTGAAGCTTTCTTT
>TRBJ1-5|.|TRBV2|.
CASRGAPNQPQHF
TGTGCCAGCAGGGGGGCTCCCAATCAGCCCCAGCATTTT
>TRBJ1-5|.|TRBV7-2|.
CASSLAHINQPQHF
TGTGCCAGCAGCTTAGCGCACATCAATCAGCCCCAGCATTTT
>TRBJ2-3|.|TRBV3-1/TRBV3-2|TRBD2
CASSQGFGLAVLSTDTQYF
TGTGCCAGCAGCCAAGGATTCGGACTAGCCGTCTTAAGCACAGATACGCAGTATTTT
>TRBJ2-7|.|TRBV6-5|TRBD1
CASRRPGQIYEQYF
TGTGCCAGCAGACGACCGGGACAGATTTACGAGCAGTACTTC
>TRBJ1-2|once|TRBV27|TRBD1
CASSLIGTANYGYTF
TGTGCCAGCAGTCTCATCGGGACAGCTAACTATGGCTACACCTTC
>TRBJ2-7|.|TRBV6-5|.
CASTRNYLDEQYF
TGTGCCAGCACCCGTAATTACTTGGACGAGCAGTACTTC
>TRBJ2-1|many|TRBV4-3|TRBD2
CASSQETLAGAPVRIF
TGCGCCAGCAGCCAAGAGACGCTAGCGGGGGCCCCGGTTAGAATCTTC
>TRBJ2-7|.|TRBV28|.
CASSWWGGATYEQYF
TGTGCCAGCAGTTGGTGGGGAGGTGCTACCTACGAGCAGTACTTC
>TRBJ2-5|once|TRBV29-1|TRBD1
CSVNYRGEGETQYF
TGCAGCGTAAATTACAGGGGCGAGGGAGAGACCCAGTACTTC
>TRBJ1-5|.|TRBV24-1|TRBD1
CATRPLKGAGQPQHF
TGTGCCACCAGACCTCTGAAGGGGGCCGGTCAGCCCCAGCATTTT